These T cell receptor beta chains were read from a single sample in a study of blood T cell repertoires in COVID-19. Assay: immunoSEQ multiplex PCR; the TCRdb copy retains only in-frame clones and omits some. This sample has over 90,000 clones; around nine tenths occur once, and the top ten carry less than 4%. Sequencing used peripheral blood. These receptors were collected from a human donor in a cohort sampled during active COVID-19. CDR3s include the opening cysteine and the closing phenylalanine or tryptophan. The order of the fields is V gene, clone size, D gene, J gene, CDR3 DNA, CDR3 protein. A D gene is named only where the DNA matches it firmly. Only part of the rows carry a size: once, few, many, or a class if the clone is expanded.

TRBV19	NA	TRBD2	TRBJ2-1	TGTGCCAGTAGTATTTCGGGAGGCTCCTACAATGAGCAGTTCTTC	CASSISGGSYNEQFF
TRBV5-4	NA	TRBD2	TRBJ2-3	TGTGCCAGCAGCCCGATTGGGGAGGGTACGCAGTATTTT	CASSPIGEGTQYF
TRBV5-1	NA	TRBD2	TRBJ2-3	TGCGCCAGCAGCTTGCGACTAGCCAATACCGATACGCAGTATTTT	CASSLRLANTDTQYF
TRBV2	NA	TRBD1	TRBJ1-1	TGTGCCAGCACCCCGCGGACAGGGACGAACACTGAAGCTTTCTTT	CASTPRTGTNTEAFF
TRBV7-2	NA	TRBD1	TRBJ2-1	TGTGCCAGAGGGGGCTATGAGCAGTTCTTC	CARGGYEQFF
TRBV4-1	NA	TRBD1	TRBJ2-1	TGCGCCAGCAATCAGGGGGCGACCTACAATGAGCAGTTCTTC	CASNQGATYNEQFF
TRBV9	NA	NA	TRBJ2-2	TGTGCCAGCAGCATTAGCGGAGGAAACACCGGGGAGCTGTTTTTT	CASSISGGNTGELFF
TRBV7-9	NA	NA	TRBJ1-3	TGTGCCAGCAGCTTGTTCTTAGTCTCTGGAAACACCATATATTTT	CASSLFLVSGNTIYF
TRBV19	few	NA	TRBJ1-6	TGTGCCAGTAGTATGCAGATTAATTCACCCCTCCACTTT	CASSMQINSPLHF
TRBV18	NA	TRBD1	TRBJ1-1	TGTGCCAGCTCACCACCACAATCAGGGGGGACTGAAGCTTTCTTT	CASSPPQSGGTEAFF
TRBV28	NA	NA	TRBJ1-5	TGTGCAAGCACGGGGGGAGTGGGGCAGCCCCAGCATTTT	CASTGGVGQPQHF
TRBV5-4	NA	TRBD1	TRBJ2-7	TGTGCCAGCAGTTTCACCGGGACAGGAACCTACGAGCAGTACTTC	CASSFTGTGTYEQYF
TRBV9	once	NA	TRBJ2-5	TGTGCCAGCAGCGTATCAGGGGCAGGGGTCGAAGAGACCCAGTACTTC	CASSVSGAGVEETQYF
TRBV24-1	few	TRBD1	TRBJ2-1	TGTGCCACCAGTGATTTTGTCGGTTTGACAGGGCATGAGCAGTTCTTC	CATSDFVGLTGHEQFF
TRBV5-1	NA	NA	TRBJ1-6	TGCGCCAGCAGCTTGGACGGGAGAGGCTCACCCCTCCACTTT	CASSLDGRGSPLHF
TRBV2	NA	TRBD1	TRBJ1-2	TGTGCCAGTTCGAGGGGACAGTTGCGCTATGGCTACACCTTC	CASSRGQLRYGYTF
TRBV6-6	NA	TRBD2	TRBJ2-1	TGTGCCAGCAGTTACGCAAGCGGGAGTGGAGGCAATGAGCAGTTCTTC	CASSYASGSGGNEQFF
TRBV7-6	NA	TRBD2	TRBJ2-7	TGTGCCAGCAGCTTAGCCGGGAGGGTCGGGACCTACGAGCAGTACTTC	CASSLAGRVGTYEQYF
TRBV7-2	NA	TRBD1	TRBJ1-3	TGTGCCAGCAGCTCCCCGGGGACAGGGGTCCGAAACACCATATATTTT	CASSSPGTGVRNTIYF
TRBV5-1	NA	TRBD1	TRBJ1-2	TGCGCCAGCAGCTTAACGACAGGGGGTATGGATGGCTACACCTTC	CASSLTTGGMDGYTF